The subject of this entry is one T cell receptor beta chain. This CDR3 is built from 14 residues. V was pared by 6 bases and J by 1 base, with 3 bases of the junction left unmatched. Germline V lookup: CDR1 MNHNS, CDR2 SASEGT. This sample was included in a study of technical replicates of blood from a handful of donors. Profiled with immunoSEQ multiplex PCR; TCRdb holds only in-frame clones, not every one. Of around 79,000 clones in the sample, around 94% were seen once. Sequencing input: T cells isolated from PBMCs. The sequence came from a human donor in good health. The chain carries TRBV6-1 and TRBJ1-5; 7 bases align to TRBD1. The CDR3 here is CASSDRESNQPQHF. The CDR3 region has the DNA TGTGCCAGCAGCGACAGGGAAAGCAATCAGCCCCAGCATTTT.